Detailed here is one TCR beta chain. Sequenced by immunoSEQ multiplex PCR; TCRdb stores in-frame clones only, minus some. The profile shows around 170,000 clones, 89% of them singletons. Germline V gene lookup returns CDR1 SGHVS and CDR2 FNYEAQ. The CDR3 runs to 20 residues. Trimming at V came to 2 bases and at J to 3 bases, leaving 19 bases not matched to a gene. The data originate from a study of blood T cell repertoires in COVID-19. Whole-study context: Samples of COVID-19 (acute and convalescent) were obtained from the United States, Italy and Spain. T cells, B-cell-depleted T cells, or PBMCs supplied cDNA or gDNA.

The chain is built from TRBV7-6 and TRBJ2-7; 10 nucleotides agree with TRBD2. This TCR derives from a man between 18 and 29 years old who had recovered from COVID-19. Sequencing input: peripheral blood. The CDR3 coding sequence is TGTGCCAGCAGCTTAAAACTAGCGGGAATTCCTCAACCCATGAGCTACGAGCAGTACTTC. This translates into CASSLKLAGIPQPMSYEQYF.